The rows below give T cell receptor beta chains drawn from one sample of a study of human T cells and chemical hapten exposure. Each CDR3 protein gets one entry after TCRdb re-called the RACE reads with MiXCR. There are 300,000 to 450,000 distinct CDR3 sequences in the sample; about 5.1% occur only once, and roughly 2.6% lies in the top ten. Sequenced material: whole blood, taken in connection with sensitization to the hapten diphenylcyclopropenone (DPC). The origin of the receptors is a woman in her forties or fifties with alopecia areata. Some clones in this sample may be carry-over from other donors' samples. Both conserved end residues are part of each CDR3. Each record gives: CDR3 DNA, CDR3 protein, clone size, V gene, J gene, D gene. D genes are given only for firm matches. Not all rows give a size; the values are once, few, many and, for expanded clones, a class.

CDR3 DNA: TGTGCCAGCAGCTTAGCCCGATCACCCCTCCACTTT
CDR3 protein: CASSLARSPLHF
clone size: many
V gene: TRBV7-8
J gene: TRBJ1-6
D gene: NA

CDR3 DNA: TGTGCCAGCAGCTCGATGGGGACAGGGGACACTGAAGCTTTCTTT
CDR3 protein: CASSSMGTGDTEAFF
clone size: few
V gene: TRBV11-2
J gene: TRBJ1-1
D gene: TRBD1

CDR3 DNA: TGTGCCAGCAGCTTGATGGACCAGAACACTGAAGCTTTCTTT
CDR3 protein: CASSLMDQNTEAFF
clone size: many
V gene: TRBV5-5
J gene: TRBJ1-1
D gene: NA

CDR3 DNA: TGTGCCAGCAGTTTAAGTACAGGTCTCTGGGGCTACACCTTC
CDR3 protein: CASSLSTGLWGYTF
clone size: many
V gene: TRBV12-3/TRBV12-4
J gene: TRBJ1-2
D gene: NA

CDR3 DNA: TGCGCCAGCAGCTTCGTAGCAGGGAACACTGAAGCTTTCTTT
CDR3 protein: CASSFVAGNTEAFF
clone size: many
V gene: TRBV5-1
J gene: TRBJ1-1
D gene: NA

CDR3 DNA: TGTGCCAGCAGTAAACAGGGTACCGAGCAGTACTTC
CDR3 protein: CASSKQGTEQYF
clone size: NA
V gene: TRBV6-5
J gene: TRBJ2-7
D gene: NA

CDR3 DNA: TGTGCCAGCAGCTCGAAGGGGCCCGTTGGCTACACCTTC
CDR3 protein: CASSSKGPVGYTF
clone size: NA
V gene: TRBV5-6
J gene: TRBJ1-2
D gene: NA

CDR3 DNA: TGTGCCAGCAGCTCCGAGGGGGGTAGGCAGCCCCAGCATTTT
CDR3 protein: CASSSEGGRQPQHF
clone size: NA
V gene: TRBV7-9
J gene: TRBJ1-5
D gene: NA

CDR3 DNA: TGCGCCAGCAGGGACGGACTAGCGGTAACCTACGAGCAGTACTTC
CDR3 protein: CASRDGLAVTYEQYF
clone size: NA
V gene: TRBV5-1
J gene: TRBJ2-7
D gene: TRBD2

CDR3 DNA: TGTGCCAGCAGCGTAGATGGCGGGGGAAGAGATACGCAGTATTTT
CDR3 protein: CASSVDGGGRDTQYF
clone size: few
V gene: TRBV9
J gene: TRBJ2-3
D gene: TRBD2

CDR3 DNA: TGCAGCGTTGAAGGCCCCCCTGAAGCTTTCTTT
CDR3 protein: CSVEGPPEAFF
clone size: many
V gene: TRBV29-1
J gene: TRBJ1-1
D gene: NA

CDR3 DNA: TGTGCCAGCAGTTTCGGGTCCCCCCAGGGTGAGCAGTTCTTC
CDR3 protein: CASSFGSPQGEQFF
clone size: few
V gene: TRBV28
J gene: TRBJ2-1
D gene: NA

CDR3 DNA: TGTGCCAGCAGCTCTTCTAGCGGGGAGGTGGCAGATACGCAGTATTTT
CDR3 protein: CASSSSSGEVADTQYF
clone size: many
V gene: TRBV5-5
J gene: TRBJ2-3
D gene: TRBD2

CDR3 DNA: TGTGCCAGCTCACCGGGACAGGGAAATGGCTACACCTTC
CDR3 protein: CASSPGQGNGYTF
clone size: many
V gene: TRBV18
J gene: TRBJ1-2
D gene: TRBD1

CDR3 DNA: TGTGCCAGCAGCCAAGGACCTCTCCCTGGCCAGCAGTATTTT
CDR3 protein: CASSQGPLPGQQYF
clone size: NA
V gene: TRBV7-2
J gene: TRBJ2-3
D gene: NA

CDR3 DNA: TGTGCTAGTGGGACAGGGGAGCGGGAGTCGGGTGAGCAGTTCTTC
CDR3 protein: CASGTGERESGEQFF
clone size: few
V gene: TRBV12-5
J gene: TRBJ2-1
D gene: NA

CDR3 DNA: TGTGCCAGCAGTTTAGCGATTACTAGCGGTGGGGGAGACTATACGCAGTATTTT
CDR3 protein: CASSLAITSGGGDYTQYF
clone size: many
V gene: TRBV12-3/TRBV12-4
J gene: TRBJ2-3
D gene: TRBD2

CDR3 DNA: TGTGCCAGTAGTATGCCCCTCGGGGGGCCCAACGAGCAGTACTTC
CDR3 protein: CASSMPLGGPNEQYF
clone size: NA
V gene: TRBV19
J gene: TRBJ2-7
D gene: NA